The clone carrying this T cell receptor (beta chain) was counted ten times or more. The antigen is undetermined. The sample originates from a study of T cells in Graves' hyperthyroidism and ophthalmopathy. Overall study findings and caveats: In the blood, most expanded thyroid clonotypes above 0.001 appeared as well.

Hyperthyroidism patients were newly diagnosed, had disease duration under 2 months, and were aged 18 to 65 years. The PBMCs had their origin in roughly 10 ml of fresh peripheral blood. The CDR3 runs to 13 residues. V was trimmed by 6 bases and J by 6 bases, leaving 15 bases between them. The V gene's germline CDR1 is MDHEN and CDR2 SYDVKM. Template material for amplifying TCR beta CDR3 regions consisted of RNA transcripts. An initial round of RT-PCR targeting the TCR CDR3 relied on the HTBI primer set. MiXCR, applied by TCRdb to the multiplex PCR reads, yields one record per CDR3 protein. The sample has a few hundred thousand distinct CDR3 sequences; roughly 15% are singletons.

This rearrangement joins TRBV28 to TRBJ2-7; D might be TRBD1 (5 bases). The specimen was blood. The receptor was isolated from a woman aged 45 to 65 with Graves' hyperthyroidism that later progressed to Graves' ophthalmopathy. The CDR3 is CASSPPPRGEQYF. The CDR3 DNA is TGTGCCAGCAGCCCCCCCCCTAGGGGCGAGCAGTACTTC.